These T cell receptor beta chains were read from a single sample in a study of cytomegalovirus exposure and HLA in healthy donors. The method was immunoSEQ multiplex PCR; TCRdb's version includes in-frame clones alone and lacks a portion of them. The sample contains about 89,000 clones, 75% to 80% of which appear only once. The sequenced sample consisted of PBMCs. The receptors stem from a man aged 30 to 39 in good health and CMV-seronegative. The CDR3 runs from the conserved cysteine through the conserved F or W. Fields, in order: clone size, J gene, D gene, V gene, CDR3 protein, CDR3 DNA. A D gene is named only where the DNA matches it firmly. Only some rows state a clone size, as once, few, many or a class for expanded clones.

.	TRBJ2-3	TRBD2	TRBV7-2	CASNRQRGGGTDTQYF	TGTGCCAGCAACAGACAGCGGGGGGGCGGAACAGATACGCAGTATTTT
.	TRBJ2-3	.	TRBV2	CASRNPLGRGDTQYF	TGTGCCAGCAGGAACCCCCTGGGGCGGGGAGATACGCAGTATTTT
few	TRBJ2-1	.	TRBV6-1	CASSGIGGESYNEQFF	TGTGCCAGCAGTGGGATCGGCGGAGAATCCTACAATGAGCAGTTCTTC
.	TRBJ1-6	TRBD1	TRBV7-8	CASSRGQLPTFNSPLHF	TGTGCCAGCAGCAGGGGACAGCTCCCAACTTTTAATTCACCCCTCCACTTT
few	TRBJ2-3	TRBD2	TRBV4-3	CASSQRQLAEGTDTQYF	TGCGCCAGCAGCCAGCGACAACTAGCGGAAGGCACAGATACGCAGTATTTT
.	TRBJ1-5	.	TRBV5-8	CASSLGQINQPQHF	TGTGCCAGCAGCTTGGGGCAGATCAATCAGCCCCAGCATTTT
.	TRBJ1-2	.	TRBV30	CAWSWSPGLNYGYTF	TGTGCCTGGTCCTGGTCTCCGGGATTGAACTATGGCTACACCTTC
.	TRBJ1-2	.	TRBV5-4	CASSHRTDYGYTF	TGTGCCAGCAGCCATCGGACTGATTATGGCTACACCTTC
once	TRBJ1-4	.	TRBV27	CASSLSGGFNEKLFF	TGTGCCAGCAGTCTATCCGGCGGCTTCAATGAAAAACTGTTTTTT
few	TRBJ2-5	.	TRBV6-1	CASSRRQQETQYF	TGTGCCAGCAGCCGGAGGCAGCAAGAGACCCAGTACTTC
.	TRBJ1-2	TRBD1	TRBV7-8	CASSLLRTGGSGGYTF	TGTGCCAGCAGCTTACTGAGGACAGGGGGTTCGGGTGGCTACACCTTC
.	TRBJ2-2	TRBD1	TRBV7-9	CASSRGQGPDTGELFF	TGTGCCAGCAGCCGGGGACAGGGGCCCGACACCGGGGAGCTGTTTTTT
.	TRBJ2-2	TRBD1	TRBV28	CASTLDRGLGELFF	TGTGCCAGCACCCTGGACAGGGGTTTAGGGGAGCTGTTTTTT
.	TRBJ1-2	.	TRBV19	CASIERHLIFNYGYTF	TGTGCCAGTATTGAGCGTCATCTGATATTTAACTATGGCTACACCTTC
.	TRBJ2-7	.	TRBV11-2	CASSLVNTRGSEQYF	TGTGCCAGCAGCTTAGTAAACACAAGAGGGAGCGAGCAGTACTTC
.	TRBJ1-1	.	TRBV5-1	CASSLDSNTEAFF	TGCGCCAGCAGCTTGGACTCGAACACTGAAGCTTTCTTT
.	TRBJ1-5	.	TRBV19	CASSMGAVLRESAQHF	TGTGCCAGTAGTATGGGGGCAGTCCTCCGAGAATCAGCCCAGCATTTT
.	TRBJ1-3	TRBD1	TRBV10-3	CAISGQQGPGNTIYF	TGTGCCATCAGTGGGCAACAGGGGCCTGGAAACACCATATATTTT
.	TRBJ2-3	TRBD1	TRBV11-3	CASSLGQGADTQYF	TGTGCCAGCAGCCTAGGACAGGGGGCAGATACGCAGTATTTT
.	TRBJ1-4	TRBD1	TRBV19	CASSVMRDRPNEKLFF	TGTGCCAGTAGCGTAATGAGGGACAGACCAAATGAAAAACTGTTTTTT
few	TRBJ2-2	TRBD2	TRBV6-1	CASQRGWNTGELFF	TGTGCCAGCCAGCGGGGTTGGAACACCGGGGAGCTGTTTTTT
.	TRBJ1-2	.	TRBV9	CASSANREFYGYTF	TGTGCCAGCAGCGCGAACAGGGAGTTCTATGGCTACACCTTC
.	TRBJ1-4	.	TRBV6-7	CASKGPQPNEKLFF	TGTGCCAGCAAGGGGCCTCAGCCTAATGAAAAACTGTTTTTT
.	TRBJ1-1	TRBD1	TRBV28	CASSLRDRKTEAFF	TGTGCCAGCAGTCTCCGGGACAGAAAAACTGAAGCTTTCTTT